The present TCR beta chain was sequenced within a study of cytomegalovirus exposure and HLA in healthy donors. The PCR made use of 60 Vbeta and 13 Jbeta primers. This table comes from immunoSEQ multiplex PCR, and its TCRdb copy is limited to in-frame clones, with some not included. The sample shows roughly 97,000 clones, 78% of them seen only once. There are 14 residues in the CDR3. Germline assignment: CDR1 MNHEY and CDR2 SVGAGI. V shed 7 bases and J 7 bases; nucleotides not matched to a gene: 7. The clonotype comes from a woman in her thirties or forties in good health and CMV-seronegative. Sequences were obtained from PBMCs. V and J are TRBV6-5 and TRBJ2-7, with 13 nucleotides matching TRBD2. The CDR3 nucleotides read TGTGCCAGCATCGGACTAGCGGGAGTGGGGGAGCAGTACTTC. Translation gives CASIGLAGVGEQYF.